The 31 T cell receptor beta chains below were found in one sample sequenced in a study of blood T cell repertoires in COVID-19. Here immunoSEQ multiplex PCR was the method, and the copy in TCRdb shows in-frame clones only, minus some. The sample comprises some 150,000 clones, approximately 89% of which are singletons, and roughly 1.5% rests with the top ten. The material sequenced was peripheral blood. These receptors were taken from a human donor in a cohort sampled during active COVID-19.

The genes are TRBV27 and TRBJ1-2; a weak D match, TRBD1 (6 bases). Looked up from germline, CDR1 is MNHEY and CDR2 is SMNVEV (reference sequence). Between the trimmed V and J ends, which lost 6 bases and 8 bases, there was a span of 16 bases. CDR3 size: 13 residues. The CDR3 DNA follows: TGTGCCAGCAGCATACAGGGCCGAGGGGGCTACACCTTC. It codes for CASSIQGRGGYTF.

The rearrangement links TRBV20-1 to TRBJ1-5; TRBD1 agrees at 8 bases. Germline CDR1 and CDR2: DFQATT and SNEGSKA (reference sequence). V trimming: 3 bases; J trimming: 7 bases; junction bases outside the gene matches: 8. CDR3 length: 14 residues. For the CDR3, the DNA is TGCAGTGCTAGTCAGGGGGCTAGAGGACAGCCCCAGCATTTT. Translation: CSASQGARGQPQHF.

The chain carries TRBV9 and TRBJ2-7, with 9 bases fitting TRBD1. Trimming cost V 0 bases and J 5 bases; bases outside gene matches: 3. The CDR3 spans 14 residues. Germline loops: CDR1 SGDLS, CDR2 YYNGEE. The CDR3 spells CASSVGTGDNEQYF. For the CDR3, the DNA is TGTGCCAGCAGCGTAGGGACAGGGGACAACGAGCAGTACTTC.

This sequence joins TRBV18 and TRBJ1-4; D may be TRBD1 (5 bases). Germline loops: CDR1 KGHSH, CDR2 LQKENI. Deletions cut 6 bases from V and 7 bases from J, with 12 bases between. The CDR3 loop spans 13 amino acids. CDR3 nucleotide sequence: TGTGCCAGCTCCGCGGGGACGGGTGAAAAACTGTTTTTT. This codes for CASSAGTGEKLFF.

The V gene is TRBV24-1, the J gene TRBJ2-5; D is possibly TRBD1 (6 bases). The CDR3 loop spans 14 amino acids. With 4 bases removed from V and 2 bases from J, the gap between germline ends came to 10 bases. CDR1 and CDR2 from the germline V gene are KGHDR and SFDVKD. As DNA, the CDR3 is TGTGCCACCAGTGAGTCAGGGGAACAAGAGACCCAGTACTTC. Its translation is CATSESGEQETQYF.

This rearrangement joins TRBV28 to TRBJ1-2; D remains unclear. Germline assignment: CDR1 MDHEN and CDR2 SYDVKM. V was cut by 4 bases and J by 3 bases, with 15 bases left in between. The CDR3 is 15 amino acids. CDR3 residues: CASSSPFGRHYGYTF. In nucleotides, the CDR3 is TGTGCCAGCAGTTCCCCCTTTGGCAGGCACTATGGCTACACCTTC.

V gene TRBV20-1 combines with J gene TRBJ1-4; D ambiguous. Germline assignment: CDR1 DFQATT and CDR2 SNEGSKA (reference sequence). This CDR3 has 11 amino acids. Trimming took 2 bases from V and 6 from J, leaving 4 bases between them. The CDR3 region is CSARRYEKLFF. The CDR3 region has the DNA TGCAGTGCTAGACGTTATGAAAAACTGTTTTTT.

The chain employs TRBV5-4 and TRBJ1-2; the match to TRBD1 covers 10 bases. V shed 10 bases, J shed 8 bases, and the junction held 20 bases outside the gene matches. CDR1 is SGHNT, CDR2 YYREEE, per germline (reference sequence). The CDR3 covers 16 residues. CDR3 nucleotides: TGTGCCTCCCAGCCGACCCCGGGACAGGGGAGAGAAGGCTACACCTTC. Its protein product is CASQPTPGQGREGYTF.

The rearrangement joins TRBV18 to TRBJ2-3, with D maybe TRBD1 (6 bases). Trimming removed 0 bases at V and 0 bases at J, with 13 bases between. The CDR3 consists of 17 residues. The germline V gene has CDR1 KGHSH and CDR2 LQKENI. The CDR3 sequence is CASSPPRGRGSTDTQYF. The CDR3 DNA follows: TGTGCCAGCTCACCACCCCGCGGCAGGGGTAGCACAGATACGCAGTATTTT. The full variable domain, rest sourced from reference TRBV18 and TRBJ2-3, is NAGVMQNPRHLVRRRGQEARLRCSPMKGHSHVYWYRQLPEEGLKFMVYLQKENIIDESGMPKERFSAEFPKEGPSILRIQQVVRGDSAAYFCASSPPRGRGSTDTQYFGPGTRLTVL.

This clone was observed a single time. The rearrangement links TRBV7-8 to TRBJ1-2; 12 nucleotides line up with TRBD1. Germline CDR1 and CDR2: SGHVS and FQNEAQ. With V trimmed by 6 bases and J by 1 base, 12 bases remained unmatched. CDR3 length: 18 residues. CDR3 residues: CASSYPGQGAGDNYGYTF. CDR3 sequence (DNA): TGTGCCAGCAGTTATCCGGGACAGGGGGCAGGTGATAACTATGGCTACACCTTC.

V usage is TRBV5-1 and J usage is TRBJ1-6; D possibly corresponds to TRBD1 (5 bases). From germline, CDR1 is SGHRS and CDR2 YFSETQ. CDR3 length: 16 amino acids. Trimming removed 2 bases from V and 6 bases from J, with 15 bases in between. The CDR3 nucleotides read TGCGCCAGCAGCTTCGGACACGGGAGCTTTAATTCACCCCTCCACTTT. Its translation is CASSFGHGSFNSPLHF.

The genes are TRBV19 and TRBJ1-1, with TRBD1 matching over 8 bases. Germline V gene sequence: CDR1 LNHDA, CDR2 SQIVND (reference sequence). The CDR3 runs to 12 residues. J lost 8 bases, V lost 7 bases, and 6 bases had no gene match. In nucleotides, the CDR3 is TGTGCCAGTAACCCCCGGACAGGGGAAGCTTTCTTT. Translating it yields CASNPRTGEAFF.

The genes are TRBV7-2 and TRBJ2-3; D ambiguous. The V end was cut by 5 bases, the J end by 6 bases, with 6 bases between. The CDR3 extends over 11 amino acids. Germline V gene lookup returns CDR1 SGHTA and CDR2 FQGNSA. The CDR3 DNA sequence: TGTGCCAGCAGCCCTCTGGATACGCAGTATTTT. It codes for CASSPLDTQYF.

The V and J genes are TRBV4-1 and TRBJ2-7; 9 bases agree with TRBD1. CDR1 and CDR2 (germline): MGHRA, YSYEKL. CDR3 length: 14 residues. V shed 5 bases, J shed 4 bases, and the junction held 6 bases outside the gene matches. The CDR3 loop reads CASSNPGQGYEQYF. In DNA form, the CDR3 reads TGCGCCAGCAGCAATCCGGGACAGGGATACGAGCAGTACTTC.

CDR3 in amino acids: CAWSVGQGAYEQYF. Written as DNA, the CDR3 is TGTGCCTGGAGTGTTGGACAGGGGGCCTACGAGCAGTACTTC. The genes are TRBV30 and TRBJ2-7, with 10 bases fitting TRBD1. The CDR3 has 14 residues. The V segment lost 0 bases and the J segment 2 bases; nucleotides outside the gene matches: 1. The germline gives CDR1 GTSNPN, CDR2 SVGIG (reference sequence). The full variable domain, in which reference TRBV30 and TRBJ2-7 provide the parts outside the CDR3, is SQTIHQWPATLVQPVGSPLSLECTVEGTSNPNLYWYRQAAGRGLQLLFYSVGIGQISSEVPQNLSASRPQDRQFILSSKKLLLSDSGFYLCAWSVGQGAYEQYFGPGTRLTVT.

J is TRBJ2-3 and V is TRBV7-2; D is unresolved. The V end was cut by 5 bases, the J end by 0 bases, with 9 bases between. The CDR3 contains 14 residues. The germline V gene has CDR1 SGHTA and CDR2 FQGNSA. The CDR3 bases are TGTGCCAGCAGCCCCCTCCCTAGCACAGATACGCAGTATTTT. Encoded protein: CASSPLPSTDTQYF.

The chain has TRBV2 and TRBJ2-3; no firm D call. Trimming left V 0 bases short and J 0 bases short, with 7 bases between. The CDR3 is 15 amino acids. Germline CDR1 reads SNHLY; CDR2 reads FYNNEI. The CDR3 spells CASSEARVSTDTQYF. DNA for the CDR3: TGTGCCAGCAGTGAAGCCCGTGTCAGCACAGATACGCAGTATTTT.

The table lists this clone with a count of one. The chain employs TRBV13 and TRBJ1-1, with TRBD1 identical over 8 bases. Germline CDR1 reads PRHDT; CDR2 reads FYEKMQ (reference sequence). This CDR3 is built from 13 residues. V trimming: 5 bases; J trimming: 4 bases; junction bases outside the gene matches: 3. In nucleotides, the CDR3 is TGTGCCAGCAGCGTAGACAGGGGCACTGAAGCTTTCTTT. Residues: CASSVDRGTEAFF. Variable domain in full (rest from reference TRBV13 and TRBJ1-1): AAGVIQSPRHLIKEKRETATLKCYPIPRHDTVYWYQQGPGQDPQFLISFYEKMQSDKGSIPDRFSAQQFSDYHSELNMSSLELGDSALYFCASSVDRGTEAFFGQGTRLTVV.

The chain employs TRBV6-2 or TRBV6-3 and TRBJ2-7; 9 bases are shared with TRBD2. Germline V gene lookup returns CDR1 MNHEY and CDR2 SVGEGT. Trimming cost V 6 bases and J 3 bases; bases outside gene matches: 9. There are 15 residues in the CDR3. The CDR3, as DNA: TGTGCCAGCAGCCCATGGGTAGCGGGGGACTACGAGCAGTACTTC. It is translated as CASSPWVAGDYEQYF.

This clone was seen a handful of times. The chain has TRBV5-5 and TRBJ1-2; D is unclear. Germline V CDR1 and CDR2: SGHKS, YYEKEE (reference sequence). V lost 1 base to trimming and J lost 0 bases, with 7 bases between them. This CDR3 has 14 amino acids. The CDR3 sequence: CASSLTPSNYGYTF. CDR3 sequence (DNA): TGTGCCAGCAGCTTGACTCCTTCTAACTATGGCTACACCTTC.

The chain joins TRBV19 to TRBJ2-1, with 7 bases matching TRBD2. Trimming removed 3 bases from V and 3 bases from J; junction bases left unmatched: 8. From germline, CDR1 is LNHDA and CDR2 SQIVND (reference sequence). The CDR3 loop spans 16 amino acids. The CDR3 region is CASSIGLGGFYNEQFF. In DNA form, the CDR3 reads TGTGCCAGTAGTATCGGGTTGGGGGGGTTCTACAATGAGCAGTTCTTC.

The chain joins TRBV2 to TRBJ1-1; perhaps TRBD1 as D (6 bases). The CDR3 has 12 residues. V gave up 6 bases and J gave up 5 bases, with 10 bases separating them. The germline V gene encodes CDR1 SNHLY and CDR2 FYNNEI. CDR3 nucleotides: TGTGCCAGCAGCCTGGACAGAACTGAAGCTTTCTTT. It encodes CASSLDRTEAFF.

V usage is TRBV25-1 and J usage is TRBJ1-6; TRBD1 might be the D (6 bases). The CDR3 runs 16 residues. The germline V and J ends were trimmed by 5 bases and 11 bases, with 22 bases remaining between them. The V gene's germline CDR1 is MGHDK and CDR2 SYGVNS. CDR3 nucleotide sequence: TGTGCCAGCAGTAGGGGGGGTTTGACCGGGAGCACACCCCTCCACTTT. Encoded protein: CASSRGGLTGSTPLHF.

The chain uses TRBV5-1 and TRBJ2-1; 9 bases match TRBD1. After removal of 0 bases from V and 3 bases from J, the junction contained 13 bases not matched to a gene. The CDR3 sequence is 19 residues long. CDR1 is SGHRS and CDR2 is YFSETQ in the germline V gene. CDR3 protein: CASSLGLTVGTGLYNEQFF. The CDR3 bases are TGCGCCAGCAGCTTGGGGCTTACTGTCGGGACAGGGCTCTACAATGAGCAGTTCTTC. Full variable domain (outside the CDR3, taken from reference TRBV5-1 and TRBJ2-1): KAGVTQTPRYLIKTRGQQVTLSCSPISGHRSVSWYQQTPGQGLQFLFEYFSETQRNKGNFPGRFSGRQFSNSRSEMNVSTLELGDSALYLCASSLGLTVGTGLYNEQFFGPGTRLTVL.

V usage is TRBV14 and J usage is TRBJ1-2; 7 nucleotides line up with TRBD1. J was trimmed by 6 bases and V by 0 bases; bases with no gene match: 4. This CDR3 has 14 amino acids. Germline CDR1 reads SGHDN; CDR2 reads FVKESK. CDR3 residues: CASSQDLGGHGYTF. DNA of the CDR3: TGTGCCAGCAGCCAAGATTTAGGGGGCCATGGCTACACCTTC. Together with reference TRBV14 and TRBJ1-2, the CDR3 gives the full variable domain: EAGVTQFPSHSVIEKGQTVTLRCDPISGHDNLYWYRRVMGKEIKFLLHFVKESKQDESGMPNNRFLAERTGGTYSTLKVQPAELEDSGVYFCASSQDLGGHGYTFGSGTRLTVV.

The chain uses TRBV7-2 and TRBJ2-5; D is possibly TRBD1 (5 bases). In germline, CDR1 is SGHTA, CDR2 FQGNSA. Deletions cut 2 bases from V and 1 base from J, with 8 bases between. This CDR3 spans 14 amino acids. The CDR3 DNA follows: TGTGCCAGCAGCTTAATGACAGCCCAAGAGACCCAGTACTTC. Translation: CASSLMTAQETQYF.

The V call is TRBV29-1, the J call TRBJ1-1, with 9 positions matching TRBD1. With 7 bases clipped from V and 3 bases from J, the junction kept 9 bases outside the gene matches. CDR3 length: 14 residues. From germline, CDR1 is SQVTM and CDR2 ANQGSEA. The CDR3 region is CSADRTGAHTEAFF. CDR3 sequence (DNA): TGCAGCGCAGACCGGACAGGGGCTCACACTGAAGCTTTCTTT.

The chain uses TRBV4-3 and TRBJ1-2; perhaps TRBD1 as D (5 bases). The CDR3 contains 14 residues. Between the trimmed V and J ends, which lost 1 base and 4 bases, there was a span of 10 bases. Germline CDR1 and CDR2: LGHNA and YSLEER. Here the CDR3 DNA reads TGCGCCAGCAGCCAAGGACAAGACAGCTATGGCTACACCTTC. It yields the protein CASSQGQDSYGYTF.

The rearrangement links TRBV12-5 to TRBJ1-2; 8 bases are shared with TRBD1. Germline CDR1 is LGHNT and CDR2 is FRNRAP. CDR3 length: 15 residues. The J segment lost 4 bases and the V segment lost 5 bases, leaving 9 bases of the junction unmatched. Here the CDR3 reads CASGPTGGSGYGYTF. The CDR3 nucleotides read TGTGCTAGTGGTCCCACAGGGGGTTCAGGCTATGGCTACACCTTC. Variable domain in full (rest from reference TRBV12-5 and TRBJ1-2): DARVTQTPRHKVTEMGQEVTMRCQPILGHNTVFWYRQTMMQGLELLAYFRNRAPLDDSGMPKDRFSAEMPDATLATLKIQPSEPRDSAVYFCASGPTGGSGYGYTFGSGTRLTVV.

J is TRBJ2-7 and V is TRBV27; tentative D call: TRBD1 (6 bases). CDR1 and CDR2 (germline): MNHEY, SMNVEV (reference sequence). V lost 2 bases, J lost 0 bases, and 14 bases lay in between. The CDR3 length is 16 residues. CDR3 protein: CASSLDGRGSSYEQYF. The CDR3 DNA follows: TGTGCCAGCAGTTTAGATGGTAGGGGGAGCTCCTACGAGCAGTACTTC.

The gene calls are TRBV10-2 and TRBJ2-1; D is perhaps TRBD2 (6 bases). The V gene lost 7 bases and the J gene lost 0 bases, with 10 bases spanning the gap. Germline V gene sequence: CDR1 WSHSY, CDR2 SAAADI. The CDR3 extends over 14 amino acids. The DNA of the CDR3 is TGCGCCAGCAAGCCCGGGGGCTCCTACAATGAGCAGTTCTTC. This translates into CASKPGGSYNEQFF.